These 11 T cell receptor beta chains share one sample of origin, sequenced in a study of identical twins. TCRdb ran MiXCR on the 5' RACE reads and lists one entry per CDR3 protein. The table has about 340,000 distinct CDR3 sequences, 9% to 15% seen once. The same data also contributed to another study, on yellow fever vaccine responses in identical twins.

The sample taken for sequencing was CD8+ T cells sorted from blood. The receptor set was obtained from a woman aged 18 to 35 in good health.

This clonotype came up a few times. The V and J genes are TRBV27 and TRBJ2-1, with D perhaps TRBD2 (6 bases). The CDR3 loop spans 15 amino acids. Per germline, CDR1 MNHEY and CDR2 SMNVEV (reference sequence). V was clipped by 2 bases and J by 6 bases, with 14 bases between them. CDR3 region: CASSLPSVSGNEQFF. The CDR3 region has the DNA TGTGCCAGCAGTTTACCTAGCGTTAGTGGCAATGAGCAGTTCTTC.

This chain joins TRBV7-8 and TRBJ2-2; 10 bases match TRBD2. V shed 5 bases and J 3 bases; nucleotides not matched to a gene: 6. Germline assignment: CDR1 SGHVS and CDR2 FQNEAQ. CDR3 length equals 16 residues. CDR3 in amino acids: CASSLGLAEDTGELFF. CDR3 sequence (DNA): TGTGCCAGCAGCCTTGGACTAGCGGAGGACACCGGGGAGCTGTTTTTT.

J is TRBJ2-3 and V is TRBV11-3, with D possibly TRBD2 on 7 matching bases. V lost 5 bases and J lost 2, with 17 bases in between. Germline-derived CDR1 and CDR2 are SGHNT and YENEEA. CDR3 length: 16 residues. CDR3 amino acids: CASSGWEGVHTDTQYF. For the CDR3, the DNA is TGTGCCAGCAGCGGTTGGGAGGGGGTACACACAGATACGCAGTATTTT.

This clonotype was seen a handful of times. The J gene is TRBJ2-1, the V gene TRBV7-8; TRBD2 agrees at 9 bases. The length of the CDR3 is 19 residues. Germline lookup yields CDR1 SGHVS and CDR2 FQNEAQ. The V and J ends lost 2 bases and 0 bases, in that order; junction bases with no gene match: 11. The CDR3 region is CASSLPGTSRVSSYNEQFF. The CDR3 nucleotides are TGTGCCAGCAGCTTACCCGGGACTAGCCGAGTAAGCTCCTACAATGAGCAGTTCTTC.

This clonotype was counted a few times. The chain combines TRBV5-8 with TRBJ1-1, with D maybe TRBD1 (6 bases). Trimming stripped 4 bases from V and 5 bases from J, with 12 bases between. This CDR3 contains 13 residues. The germline CDR1 and CDR2 sequences are SGHTS and YDEGEE. The DNA of the CDR3 is TGTGCCAGCAGCCGCAGGGGTGGTACTGAAGCTTTCTTT. Translating it yields CASSRRGGTEAFF.

A few counts support this clonotype. This chain joins TRBV25-1 and TRBJ1-2; a weak D match, TRBD1 (5 bases). Germline-derived CDR1 and CDR2 are MGHDK and SYGVNS. CDR3 length equals 14 residues. V was clipped by 1 base and J by 4 bases, with 10 bases between them. DNA of the CDR3: TGTGCCAGCAGTGAATTAGGGGAGACCTATGGCTACACCTTC. This translates into CASSELGETYGYTF.

In this sample, this clonotype turned up a few times. The chain is built from TRBV10-3 and TRBJ2-3, with no clear D. Germline V gives CDR1 ENHRY, CDR2 SYGVKD. The V gene lost 2 bases and the J gene lost 0 bases, with 12 bases spanning the gap. There are 16 residues in the CDR3. Here the CDR3 DNA reads TGTGCCATCAGTGAGCTCTCGTCTAATAGCACAGATACGCAGTATTTT. This translates into CAISELSSNSTDTQYF.

The chain is built from TRBV20-1 and TRBJ2-1; no clear D. Trimming shortened V by 1 base and J by 6 bases, and 7 bases separated the two germline ends. Germline CDR1 and CDR2: DFQATT and SNEGSKA (reference sequence). This CDR3 spans 12 amino acids. DNA for the CDR3: TGCAGTGCTAGAGTCGCCCTCAATGAGCAGTTCTTC. This translates into CSARVALNEQFF.

This chain joins TRBV29-1 and TRBJ2-7; D gene ambiguous. Germline V gene lookup returns CDR1 SQVTM and CDR2 ANQGSEA. V was trimmed by 0 bases and J by 7 bases, leaving 19 bases between them. There are 15 residues in the CDR3. This chain's CDR3 is CSVEDPGISTIEQYF. The CDR3 DNA reads as TGCAGCGTTGAAGATCCGGGTATTTCTACGATAGAGCAGTACTTC.

This clonotype turned up a few times. V and J are TRBV27 and TRBJ1-1; D not certain. The V end was cut by 2 bases, the J end by 1 base, with 8 bases between. This CDR3 comprises 14 residues. Germline CDR1 and CDR2: MNHEY and SMNVEV (reference sequence). CDR3 loop: CASSLGPTNTEAFF. As DNA, the CDR3 is TGTGCCAGCAGTTTAGGCCCGACGAACACTGAAGCTTTCTTT.

The genes are TRBV15 and TRBJ2-7; 8 bases line up with TRBD2. After removal of 2 bases from V and 3 bases from J, the junction contained 3 bases not matched to a gene. The CDR3 consists of 14 residues. Per the germline V gene, CDR1 is LNHNV and CDR2 is YYDKDF (reference sequence). CDR3 nucleotide sequence: TGTGCCACCAGCAGACTAGCGGGTAACTACGAGCAGTACGTC. Residues: CATSRLAGNYEQYV.